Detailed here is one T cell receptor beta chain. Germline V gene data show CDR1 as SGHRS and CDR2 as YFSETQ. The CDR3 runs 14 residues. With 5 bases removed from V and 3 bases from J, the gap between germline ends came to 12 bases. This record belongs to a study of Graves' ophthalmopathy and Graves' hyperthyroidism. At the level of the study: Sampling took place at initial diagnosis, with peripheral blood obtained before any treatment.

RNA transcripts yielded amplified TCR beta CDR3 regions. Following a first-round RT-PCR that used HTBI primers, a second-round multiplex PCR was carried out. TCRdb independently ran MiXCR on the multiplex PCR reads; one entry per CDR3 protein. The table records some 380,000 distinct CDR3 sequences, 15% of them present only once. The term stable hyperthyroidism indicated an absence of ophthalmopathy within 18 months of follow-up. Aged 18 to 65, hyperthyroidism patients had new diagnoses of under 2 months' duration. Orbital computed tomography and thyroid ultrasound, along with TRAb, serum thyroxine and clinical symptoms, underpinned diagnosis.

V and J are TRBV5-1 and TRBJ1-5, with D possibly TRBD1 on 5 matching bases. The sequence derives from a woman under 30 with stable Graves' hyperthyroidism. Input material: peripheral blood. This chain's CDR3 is CASSRAGNNQPQHF. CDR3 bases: TGCGCCAGCAGTCGGGCAGGGAACAATCAGCCCCAGCATTTT.